Here is one T cell receptor (beta chain) with its context. This specimen belongs to a study of blood T cell repertoires in COVID-19. Study summary: Acute-phase and convalescent COVID-19 samples originated in the United States, Italy and Spain. PBMCs, B-cell-depleted T cells, or T cells provided the cDNA or gDNA that made up the material.

Data came from immunoSEQ multiplex PCR; TCRdb stores just in-frame clones and leaves some out. This table has some 200,000 clones, roughly 90% appearing once. The study drew participants aged roughly 18 to 95 years from around 24 US areas. This CDR3 is built from 16 residues. Germline assignment: CDR1 MRHNA and CDR2 SNTAGT. The ends lost 7 bases at V and 5 bases at J; junction bases unmatched: 11. Sequencing input: PBMCs or T cells enriched from blood (not recorded which). This chain joins TRBV6-4 and TRBJ1-5; 10 bases agree with TRBD1. This TCR was recovered from a woman aged 30 to 39 who had recovered from COVID-19. CDR3 in amino acids: CASTSGTGERDQPQHF. In DNA, the CDR3 is TGTGCCAGCACCTCCGGGACAGGGGAACGGGATCAGCCCCAGCATTTT.